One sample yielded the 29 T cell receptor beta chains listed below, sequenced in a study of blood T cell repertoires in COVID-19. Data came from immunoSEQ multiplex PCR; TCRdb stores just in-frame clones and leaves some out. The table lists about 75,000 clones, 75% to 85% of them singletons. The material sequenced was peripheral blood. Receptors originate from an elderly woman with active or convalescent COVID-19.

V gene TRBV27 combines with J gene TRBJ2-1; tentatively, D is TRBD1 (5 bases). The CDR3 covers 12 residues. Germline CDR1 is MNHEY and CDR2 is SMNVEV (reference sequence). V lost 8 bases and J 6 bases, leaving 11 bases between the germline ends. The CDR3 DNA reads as TGTGCCAGCTCTAGGGGCGGCAATGAGCAGTTCTTC. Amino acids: CASSRGGNEQFF.

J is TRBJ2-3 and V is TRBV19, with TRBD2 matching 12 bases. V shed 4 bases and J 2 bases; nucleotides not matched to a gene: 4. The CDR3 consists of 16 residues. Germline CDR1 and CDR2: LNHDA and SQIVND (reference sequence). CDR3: CASSTGLAGFTDTQYF. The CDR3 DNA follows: TGTGCCAGTAGTACCGGACTAGCGGGATTCACAGATACGCAGTATTTT.

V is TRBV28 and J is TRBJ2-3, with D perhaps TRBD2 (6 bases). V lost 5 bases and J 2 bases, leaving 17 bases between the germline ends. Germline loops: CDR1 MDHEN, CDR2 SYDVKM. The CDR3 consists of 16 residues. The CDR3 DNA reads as TGTGCCAGCAGTCCCGGGACTGGATTAAACACAGATACGCAGTATTTT. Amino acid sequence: CASSPGTGLNTDTQYF.

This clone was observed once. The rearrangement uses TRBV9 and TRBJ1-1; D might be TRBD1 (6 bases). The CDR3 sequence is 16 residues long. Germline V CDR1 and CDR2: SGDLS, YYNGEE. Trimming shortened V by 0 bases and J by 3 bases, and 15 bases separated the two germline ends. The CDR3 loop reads CASSVGSGAGYTEAFF. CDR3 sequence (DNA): TGTGCCAGCAGCGTAGGGTCAGGGGCGGGTTACACTGAAGCTTTCTTT.

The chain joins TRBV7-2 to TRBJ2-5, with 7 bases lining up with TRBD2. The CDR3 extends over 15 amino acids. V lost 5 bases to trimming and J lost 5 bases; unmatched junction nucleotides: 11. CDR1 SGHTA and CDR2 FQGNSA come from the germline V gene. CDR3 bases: TGTGCCAGCAGCCCGCCGCGGGGGAGGATGGAGACCCAGTACTTC. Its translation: CASSPPRGRMETQYF.

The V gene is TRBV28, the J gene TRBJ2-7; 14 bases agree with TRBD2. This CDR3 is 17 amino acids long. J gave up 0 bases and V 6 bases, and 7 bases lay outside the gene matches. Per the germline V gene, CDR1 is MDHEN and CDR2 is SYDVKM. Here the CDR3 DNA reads TGTGCCAGCAGCCCGGGACTAGCGGGAGCTCGCTCCTACGAGCAGTACTTC. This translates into CASSPGLAGARSYEQYF. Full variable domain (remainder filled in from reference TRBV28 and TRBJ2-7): DVKVTQSSRYLVKRTGEKVFLECVQDMDHENMFWYRQDPGLGLRLIYFSYDVKMKEKGDIPEGYSVSREKKERFSLILESASTNQTSMYLCASSPGLAGARSYEQYFGPGTRLTVT.

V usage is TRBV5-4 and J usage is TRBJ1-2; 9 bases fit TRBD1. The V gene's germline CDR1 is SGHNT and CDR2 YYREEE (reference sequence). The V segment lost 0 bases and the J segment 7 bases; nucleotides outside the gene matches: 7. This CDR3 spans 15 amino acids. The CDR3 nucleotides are TGTGCCAGCAGCTTGGACAGAGGACAGGGGTTTGGCTACACCTTC. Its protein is CASSLDRGQGFGYTF.

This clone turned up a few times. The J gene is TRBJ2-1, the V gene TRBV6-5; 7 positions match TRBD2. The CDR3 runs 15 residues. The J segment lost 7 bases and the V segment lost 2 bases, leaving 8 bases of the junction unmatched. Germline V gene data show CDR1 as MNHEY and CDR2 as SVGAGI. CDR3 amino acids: CASSYGDYPRNEQFF. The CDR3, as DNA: TGTGCCAGCAGTTACGGGGACTACCCTAGGAATGAGCAGTTCTTC.

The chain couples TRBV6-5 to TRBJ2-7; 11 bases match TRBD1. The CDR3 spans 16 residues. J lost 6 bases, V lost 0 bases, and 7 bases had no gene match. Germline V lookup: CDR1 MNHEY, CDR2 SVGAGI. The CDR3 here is CASSYSPSGTGGEQYF. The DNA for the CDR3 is TGTGCCAGCAGTTACTCGCCCTCCGGGACAGGGGGCGAGCAGTACTTC.

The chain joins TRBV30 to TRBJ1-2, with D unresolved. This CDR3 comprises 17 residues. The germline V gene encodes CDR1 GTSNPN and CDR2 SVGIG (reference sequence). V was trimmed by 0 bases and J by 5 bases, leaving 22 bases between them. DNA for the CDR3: TGTGCCTGGAGTGTACTGGAGGTAGGACCGTTGGGGTATGGCTACACCTTC. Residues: CAWSVLEVGPLGYGYTF.

The DNA for the CDR3 is TGTGCCAGCAGTTTAGGGCAAACGAGCTCCTATAATTCACCCCTCCACTTT. The encoded protein is CASSLGQTSSYNSPLHF. V usage is TRBV27 and J usage is TRBJ1-6; D gene unclear. This CDR3 spans 17 amino acids. Germline CDR1 is MNHEY and CDR2 is SMNVEV (reference sequence). V was pared by 2 bases and J by 0 bases, with 11 bases between.

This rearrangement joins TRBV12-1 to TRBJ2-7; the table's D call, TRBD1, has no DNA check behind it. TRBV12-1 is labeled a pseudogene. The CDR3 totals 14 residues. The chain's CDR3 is CASSKSTEVYEQYF. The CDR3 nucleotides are TGTGCCAGCAGCAAATCGACAGAGGTTTACGAGCAGTACTTC.

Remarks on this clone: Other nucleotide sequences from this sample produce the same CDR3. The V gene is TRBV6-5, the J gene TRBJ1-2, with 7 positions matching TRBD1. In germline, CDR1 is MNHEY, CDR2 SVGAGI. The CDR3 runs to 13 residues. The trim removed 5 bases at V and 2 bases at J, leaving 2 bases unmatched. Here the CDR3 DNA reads TGTGCCAGCAGTCTGACAGGGAACTATGGCTACACCTTC. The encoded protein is CASSLTGNYGYTF.

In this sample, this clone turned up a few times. CDR3 in DNA: TGTGCCAGCAGCTTAGAAGTTCAGGCCGAGAGGTTCTTC. This translates into CASSLEVQAERFF. The chain is built from TRBV11-2 and TRBJ2-1, with D unclear. The germline V and J ends were trimmed by 0 bases and 15 bases, with 15 bases remaining between them. The CDR3 has 13 amino acids. Germline V gene sequence: CDR1 SGHAT, CDR2 FQNNGV.

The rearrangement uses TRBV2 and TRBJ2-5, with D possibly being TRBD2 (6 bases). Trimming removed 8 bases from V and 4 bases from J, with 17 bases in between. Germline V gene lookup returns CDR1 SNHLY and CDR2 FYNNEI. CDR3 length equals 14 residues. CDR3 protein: CASGRYGGIETQYF. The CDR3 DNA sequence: TGTGCCAGCGGGAGGTACGGGGGAATAGAGACCCAGTACTTC.

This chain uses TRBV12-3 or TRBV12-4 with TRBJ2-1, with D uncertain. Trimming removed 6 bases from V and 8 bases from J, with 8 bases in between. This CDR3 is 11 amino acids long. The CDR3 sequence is CASRIRDEQFF. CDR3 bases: TGTGCCAGCAGGATTCGGGATGAGCAGTTCTTC.

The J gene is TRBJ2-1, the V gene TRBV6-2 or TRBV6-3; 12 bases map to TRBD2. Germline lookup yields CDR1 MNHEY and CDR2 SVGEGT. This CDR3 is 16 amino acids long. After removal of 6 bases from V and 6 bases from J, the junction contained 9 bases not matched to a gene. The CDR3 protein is CASSSPSGGGPNEQFF. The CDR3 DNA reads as TGTGCCAGCAGCTCCCCTAGCGGGGGGGGGCCCAATGAGCAGTTCTTC.

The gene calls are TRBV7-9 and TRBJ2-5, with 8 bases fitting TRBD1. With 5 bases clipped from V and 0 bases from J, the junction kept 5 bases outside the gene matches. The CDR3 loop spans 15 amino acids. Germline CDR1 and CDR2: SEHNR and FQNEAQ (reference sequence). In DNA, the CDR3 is TGTGCCAGCAGCCCTGGACAGGGAAACCAAGAGACCCAGTACTTC. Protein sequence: CASSPGQGNQETQYF. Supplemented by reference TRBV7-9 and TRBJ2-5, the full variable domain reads DTGVSQNPRHKITKRGQNVTFRCDPISEHNRLYWYRQTLGQGPEFLTYFQNEAQLEKSRLLSDRFSAERPKGSFSTLEIQRTEQGDSAMYLCASSPGQGNQETQYFGPGTRLLVL.

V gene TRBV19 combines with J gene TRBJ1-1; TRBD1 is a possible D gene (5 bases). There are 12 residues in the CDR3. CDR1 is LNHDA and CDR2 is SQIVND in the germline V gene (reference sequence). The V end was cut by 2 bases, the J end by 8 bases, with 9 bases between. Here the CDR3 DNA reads TGTGCCAGTAGTATAAGGCGGGGGGAAGCTTTCTTT. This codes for CASSIRRGEAFF. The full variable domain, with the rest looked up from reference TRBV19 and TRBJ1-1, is DGGITQSPKYLFRKEGQNVTLSCEQNLNHDAMYWYRQDPGQGLRLIYYSQIVNDFQKGDIAEGYSVSREKKESFPLTVTSAQKNPTAFYLCASSIRRGEAFFGQGTRLTVV.

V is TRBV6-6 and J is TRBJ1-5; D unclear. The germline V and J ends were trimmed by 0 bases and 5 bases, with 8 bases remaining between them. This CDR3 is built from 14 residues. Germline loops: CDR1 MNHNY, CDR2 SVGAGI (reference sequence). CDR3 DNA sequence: TGTGCCAGCAGTTACTCAAGAGGGCATCAGCCCCAGCATTTT. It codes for CASSYSRGHQPQHF.

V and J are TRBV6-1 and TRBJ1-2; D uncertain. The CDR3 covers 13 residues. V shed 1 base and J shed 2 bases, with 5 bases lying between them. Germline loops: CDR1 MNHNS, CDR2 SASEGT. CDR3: CASSEGGNYGYTF. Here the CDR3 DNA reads TGTGCCAGCAGTGAAGGAGGCAACTATGGCTACACCTTC.

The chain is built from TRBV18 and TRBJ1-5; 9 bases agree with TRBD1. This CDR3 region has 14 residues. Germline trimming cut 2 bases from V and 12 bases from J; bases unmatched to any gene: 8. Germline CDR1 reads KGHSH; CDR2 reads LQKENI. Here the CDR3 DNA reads TGTGCCAGCTCACCATCGACAGGGGGTACAAGCCAGCATTTT. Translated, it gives CASSPSTGGTSQHF.

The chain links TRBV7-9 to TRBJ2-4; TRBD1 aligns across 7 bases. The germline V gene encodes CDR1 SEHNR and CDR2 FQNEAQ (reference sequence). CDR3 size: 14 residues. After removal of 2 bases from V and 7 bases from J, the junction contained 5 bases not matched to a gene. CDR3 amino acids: CASSLMKGANIQYF. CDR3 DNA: TGTGCCAGCAGCTTAATGAAGGGGGCCAACATTCAGTACTTC.

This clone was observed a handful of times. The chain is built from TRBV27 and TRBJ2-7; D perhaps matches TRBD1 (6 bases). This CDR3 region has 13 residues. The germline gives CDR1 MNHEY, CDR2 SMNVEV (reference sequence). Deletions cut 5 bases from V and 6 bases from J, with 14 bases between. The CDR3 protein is CASSRTGPPEQYF. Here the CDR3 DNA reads TGTGCCAGCAGTAGAACAGGGCCCCCCGAGCAGTACTTC.

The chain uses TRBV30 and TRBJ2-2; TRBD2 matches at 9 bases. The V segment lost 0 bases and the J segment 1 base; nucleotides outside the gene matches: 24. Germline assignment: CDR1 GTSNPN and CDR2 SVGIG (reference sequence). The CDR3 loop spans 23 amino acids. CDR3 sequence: CAWSVLPRHAPPLAGLNTGELFF. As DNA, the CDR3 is TGTGCCTGGAGTGTACTCCCCCGGCACGCCCCCCCACTAGCGGGCTTGAACACCGGGGAGCTGTTTTTT. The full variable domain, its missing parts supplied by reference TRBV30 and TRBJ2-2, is SQTIHQWPATLVQPVGSPLSLECTVEGTSNPNLYWYRQAAGRGLQLLFYSVGIGQISSEVPQNLSASRPQDRQFILSSKKLLLSDSGFYLCAWSVLPRHAPPLAGLNTGELFFGEGSRLTVL.

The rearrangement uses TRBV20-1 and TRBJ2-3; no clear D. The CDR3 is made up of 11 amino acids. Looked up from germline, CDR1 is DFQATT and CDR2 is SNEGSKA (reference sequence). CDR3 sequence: CRAPNTDTQYF. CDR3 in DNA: TGCAGGGCCCCCAACACAGATACGCAGTATTTT.

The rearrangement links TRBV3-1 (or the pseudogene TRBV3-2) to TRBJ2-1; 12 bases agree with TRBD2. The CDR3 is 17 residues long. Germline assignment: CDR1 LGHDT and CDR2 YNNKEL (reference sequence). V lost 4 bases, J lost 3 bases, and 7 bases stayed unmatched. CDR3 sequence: CASSRVQTSGGYNEQFF. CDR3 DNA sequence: TGTGCCAGCAGCCGCGTCCAGACTAGCGGGGGCTACAATGAGCAGTTCTTC.

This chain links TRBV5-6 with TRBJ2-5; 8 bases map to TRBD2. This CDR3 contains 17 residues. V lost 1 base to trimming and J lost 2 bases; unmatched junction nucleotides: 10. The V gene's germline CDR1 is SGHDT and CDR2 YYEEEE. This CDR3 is CASSLYLSGRRQETQYF. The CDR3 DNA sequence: TGTGCCAGCAGCTTGTACCTCAGCGGGAGACGTCAAGAGACCCAGTACTTC.

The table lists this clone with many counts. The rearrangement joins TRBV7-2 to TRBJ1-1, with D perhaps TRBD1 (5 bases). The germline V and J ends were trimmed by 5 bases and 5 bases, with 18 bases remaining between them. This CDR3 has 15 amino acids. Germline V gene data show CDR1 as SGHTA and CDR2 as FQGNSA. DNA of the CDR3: TGTGCCAGCAGCCCCTGGGTGGGGCGGGAAACTGAAGCTTTCTTT. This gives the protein CASSPWVGRETEAFF.